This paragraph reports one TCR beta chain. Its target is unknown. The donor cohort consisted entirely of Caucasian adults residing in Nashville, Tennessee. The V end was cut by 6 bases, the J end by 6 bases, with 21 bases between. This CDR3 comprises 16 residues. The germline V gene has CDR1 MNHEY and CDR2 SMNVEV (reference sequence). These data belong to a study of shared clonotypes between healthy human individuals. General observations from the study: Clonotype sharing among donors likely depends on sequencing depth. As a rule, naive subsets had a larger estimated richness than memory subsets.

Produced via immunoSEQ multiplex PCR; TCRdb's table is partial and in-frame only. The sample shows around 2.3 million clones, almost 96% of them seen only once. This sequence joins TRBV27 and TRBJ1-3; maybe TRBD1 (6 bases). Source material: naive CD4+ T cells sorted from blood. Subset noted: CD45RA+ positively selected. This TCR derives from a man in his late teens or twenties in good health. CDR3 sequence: CASRLPGEVLENTIYF. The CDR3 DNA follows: TGTGCCAGCAGACTCCCAGGGGAAGTTTTAGAAAACACCATATATTTT.